This T cell receptor (beta chain) was identified in a study of T cells in Graves' hyperthyroidism and ophthalmopathy. Of note for this clonotype: Given a much more abundant clone one base away, this may be a read error.

Germline CDR1 and CDR2: SQVTM and ANQGSEA. The CDR3 totals 13 residues. V was clipped by 5 bases and J by 3 bases; unmatched bases: 4. Amplified TCR beta CDR3 regions came from RNA transcripts. A first-round RT-PCR of the TCR CDR3 used the HTBI primer set. TCRdb called the multiplex PCR reads again in MiXCR, with one record for every CDR3 protein. The repertoire includes approximately 700,000 distinct CDR3 sequences, just under 45% of them detected once, and less than 8.5% sits in the top ten. The sequenced sample consisted of peripheral blood or thyroid tissue (not recorded which). J is TRBJ1-3 and V is TRBV29-1, with 7 bases aligning to TRBD1. The source of this sequence is an adult man with Graves' disease, either hyperthyroidism or ophthalmopathy (not recorded which). The CDR3 nucleotides are TGCAGCGTTAAGACAGGGTTTGGAAACACCATATATTTT. Translated, it gives CSVKTGFGNTIYF.